This paragraph reports one T cell receptor beta chain. Time point here: newly diagnosed GD, antithyroid drugs for less than 3 months. PBMC RNA served as the TCR library source. A peripheral blood sample, roughly 8.5 milliliters in volume, was drawn into EDTA tubes. This CDR3 comprises 14 residues. The V gene lost 3 bases and the J gene lost 5 bases, with 16 bases spanning the gap. Germline-derived CDR1 and CDR2 are DFQATT and SNEGSKA (reference sequence). The sample belongs to a study of regulatory T cells in long-lasting Graves disease. Study at large: The study enrolled newly diagnosed Graves' patients on antithyroid drugs under 3 months.

In building TCR beta libraries, iRepertoire HTBI primers were used together with Arm-PCR of CDR3 regions. TCRdb fed the multiplex PCR reads into MiXCR, producing one record per CDR3 protein. The sample holds approximately 560,000 distinct CDR3 sequences, about 15% seen once. The sample was also reused in another study, on T cells in Graves' hyperthyroidism and ophthalmopathy. That paper adds: When the TCR CDR3 underwent first-round RT-PCR, the HTBI primer set was used. In the blood, most expanded thyroid clonotypes above 0.001 appeared as well.

The sample was peripheral blood mononuclear cells (PBMCs), taken at new diagnosis, from a patient treated with antithyroid drugs. The receptor comes from a young man with Graves disease. The V gene is TRBV20-1, the J gene TRBJ2-5; weak D call: TRBD1 (5 bases). CDR3: CSASGQGYVETQYF. In DNA form, the CDR3 reads TGCAGTGCTAGTGGGCAGGGTTATGTGGAGACCCAGTACTTC.